The sequence of this T cell receptor (beta chain) was determined in a study of cytomegalovirus exposure and HLA in healthy donors. The PCR contained 60 Vbeta and 13 Jbeta primers. TCRdb keeps only in-frame clones here, not all; method: immunoSEQ multiplex PCR. The sample holds about 200,000 clones, 65% to 85% seen once. From germline, CDR1 is MRHNA and CDR2 SNTAGT. Trimming pared 4 bases from V and 1 base from J, leaving 13 bases between. The CDR3 is made up of 15 amino acids. The TCR was taken from a woman in her 30s in good health and CMV-seronegative. The chain employs TRBV6-4 and TRBJ1-1, with D possibly being TRBD1 (5 bases). Material: PBMCs. In DNA form, the CDR3 reads TGTGCCAGCAGTGCGGATCGACAGCCGAACACTGAAGCTTTCTTT. Its protein product is CASSADRQPNTEAFF.